The text below deals with one T cell receptor (beta chain). Its antigen is not identified. This sample is drawn from a study of CD8 T cells in Susac syndrome. Study outcomes and limitations: As the study acknowledged, the number of individuals in its TCR sequencing and HLA analysis was relatively small. Maximal CD8+ clonal expansion in Susac was observed within TEMRA cells and among active patients.

TEMRA cells were FACS-enriched, with CD8+ and CD4+ T cells isolated negatively. V lost 11 bases and J lost 0; bases outside the gene matches: 4. This CDR3 has 15 amino acids. An amount of RNA that ranged from roughly 0.45 to 1 ug was reverse transcribed with random hexamers. TCRdb fed the immunoSEQ multiplex PCR reads into MiXCR, producing one record per CDR3 protein. The table lists about 130,000 distinct CDR3 sequences, approximately 95% of them singletons. Source material: CD8+ T cells from PBMCs. V is TRBV12-3 or TRBV12-4 and J is TRBJ2-3; TRBD2 aligns across 14 bases. The TCR comes from a human donor with Susac syndrome. CDR3 sequence: CAGGLAGGSTDTQYF. The CDR3 bases are TGTGCCGGCGGACTAGCGGGAGGAAGCACAGATACGCAGTATTTT.